The rows below give T cell receptor beta chains drawn from one sample of a study of T cell changes during pregnancy in multiple sclerosis. Profiled with immunoSEQ multiplex PCR; TCRdb holds only in-frame clones, not every one. The table has about 68,000 clones, less than 95% seen once. The source material was peripheral blood, sampled in the third trimester of pregnancy. The receptors derive from a female donor with multiple sclerosis, enrolled in a pregnancy study. Each CDR3 is given with its conserved first and last residue. Each record gives: clone size, J gene, V gene, CDR3 length, D gene, CDR3 protein, CDR3 DNA. A D gene is named only where the DNA matches it firmly. Size tells how often a clone was seen (once, few, many) or the class of an expanded clone, and some rows leave it out.

few,TRBJ1-1,TRBV5-1,14,TRBD1,CASSLETGQRYAFF,TGCGCCAGCAGCTTAGAGACAGGGCAACGATACGCTTTCTTT
once,TRBJ1-2,TRBV27,18,TRBD1,CASSFSSRDRGRGYGYTF,TGTGCCAGCAGTTTTTCGTCCCGGGACAGGGGGCGAGGCTATGGCTACACCTTC
NA,TRBJ1-4,TRBV10-2,17,NA,CASSDPPAGPINEKLFF,TGCGCCAGCAGTGACCCGCCGGCGGGGCCCATAAATGAAAAACTGTTTTTT
NA,TRBJ1-4,TRBV6-1,14,TRBD1,CASNDRGRGEKLFF,TGTGCCAGCAACGACAGGGGGCGCGGTGAAAAACTGTTTTTT
once,TRBJ2-1,TRBV6-6,14,TRBD1,CASSWTGANNEQFF,TGTGCCAGCAGTTGGACAGGGGCGAACAATGAGCAGTTCTTC
few,TRBJ2-2,TRBV30,13,NA,CACPDYTTGELFF,TGTGCCTGCCCGGACTACACAACCGGGGAGCTGTTTTTT
few,TRBJ1-2,TRBV19,13,TRBD1,CASSPDRDYGYTF,TGTGCCAGTAGCCCCGACAGGGACTATGGCTACACCTTC
NA,TRBJ1-5,TRBV18,13,TRBD1,CASSPTGDQPQHF,TGTGCCAGCTCACCCACAGGGGACCAGCCCCAGCATTTT
once,TRBJ2-2,TRBV4-2,17,TRBD2,CASSQGLTSANTGELFF,TGTGCCAGCAGCCAAGGGTTAACTAGCGCGAACACCGGGGAGCTGTTTTTT
NA,TRBJ1-6,TRBV12-2,17,NA,CASRPRRGTGLNSPLHF,TGTGCAAGTCGCCCCAGAAGGGGGACAGGTCTAAATTCACCCCTCCACTTT
NA,TRBJ1-3,TRBV5-1,15,NA,CASSVQGLGGNTIYF,TGCGCCAGCAGCGTGCAGGGGCTGGGTGGAAACACCATATATTTT
NA,TRBJ1-2,TRBV5-1,14,TRBD1,CASSPDRVGYGYTF,TGCGCCAGCAGCCCGGACAGGGTTGGATATGGCTACACCTTC
NA,TRBJ2-1,TRBV5-6,19,NA,CASSSKWETSESGLNEQFF,TGTGCCAGCAGCTCCAAATGGGAGACTAGTGAATCGGGTTTAAATGAGCAGTTCTTC
once,TRBJ1-1,TRBV7-9,14,NA,CASSLRLLNTEAFF,TGTGCCAGCAGCTTGAGGCTGCTAAACACTGAAGCTTTCTTT
NA,TRBJ1-3,TRBV19,14,NA,CASRQERPGNTIYF,TGTGCCAGTAGACAGGAACGTCCTGGAAACACCATATATTTT
NA,TRBJ2-1,TRBV2,15,TRBD2,CASSERLAGRGEQFF,TGTGCCAGCAGTGAAAGACTAGCGGGACGAGGTGAGCAGTTCTTC
NA,TRBJ1-1,TRBV7-7,13,NA,CASSPSPGQGLFF,TGTGCCAGCAGCCCGTCCCCTGGGCAGGGTCTGTTCTTT
NA,TRBJ1-2,TRBV27,15,TRBD1,CASSPHRGENYGYTF,TGTGCCAGCAGTCCGCACAGGGGGGAGAACTATGGCTACACCTTC
NA,TRBJ1-3,TRBV7-9,17,TRBD1,CASSLGPTGASGNTIYF,TGTGCCAGCAGCTTAGGCCCGACAGGGGCATCTGGAAACACCATATATTTT
NA,TRBJ1-1,TRBV28,12,NA,CASSLSLSEAFF,TGTGCCAGCAGTTTATCCCTTTCTGAAGCTTTCTTT
few,TRBJ2-1,TRBV10-1,15,NA,CASSENLDGGNEQFF,TGCGCCAGCAGTGAGAACCTAGACGGAGGGAATGAGCAGTTCTTC
NA,TRBJ1-1,TRBV7-3,13,NA,CASSQVLNTEAFF,TGTGCCAGCAGCCAGGTATTGAACACTGAAGCTTTCTTT
once,TRBJ1-1,TRBV6-5,14,NA,CASSLTNYNTEAFF,TGTGCCAGCAGTCTGACAAATTATAACACTGAAGCTTTCTTT
NA,TRBJ2-1,TRBV5-8,16,NA,CASSLEQLGFPHEQFF,TGTGCCAGCAGCTTGGAACAACTAGGGTTTCCCCATGAGCAGTTCTTC
NA,TRBJ1-2,TRBV7-2,15,TRBD1,CASSSNRGWDYGYTF,TGTGCCAGCAGCTCAAACAGGGGCTGGGACTATGGCTACACCTTC
NA,TRBJ2-1,TRBV29-1,14,TRBD1,CSVDRDRAYNEQFF,TGCAGCGTGGACCGGGACAGGGCATACAATGAGCAGTTCTTC
few,TRBJ1-6,TRBV4-1,17,NA,CASSQEGGGSYNSPLHF,TGCGCCAGCAGCCAGGAGGGTGGGGGGTCCTATAATTCACCCCTCCACTTT
NA,TRBJ1-1,TRBV7-9,14,NA,CASSLNPRVAEAFF,TGTGCCAGCAGCTTAAACCCCCGGGTTGCTGAAGCTTTCTTT
NA,TRBJ1-3,TRBV18,14,NA,CASSPAEYGNTIYF,TGTGCCAGCTCACCGGCGGAGTATGGAAACACCATATATTTT
NA,TRBJ2-7,TRBV5-6,14,TRBD2,CASGLLAGAYEQYF,TGTGCCAGCGGGCTGCTAGCGGGGGCCTACGAGCAGTACTTC
once,TRBJ1-2,TRBV19,12,NA,CASSILPDGYTF,TGTGCCAGTAGTATTTTGCCGGATGGCTACACCTTC